This TCR beta chain was sequenced for a study of metastatic and nonmetastatic thyroid tumors. Original data processing: To classify distant metastasis in papillary thyroid cancer, a model was built from CDR3 differences across clinicopathological groups. TCRdb reanalyzed the PCR reads via MiXCR. TCRdb's processing, not the study's, gives the V and J calls here. The data show about 43,000 clones, about an eighth seen once. No treatment of any kind had been given to any patient before thyroid surgery. This clone was seen at least ten times. Per the germline V gene, CDR1 is MNHNY and CDR2 is SVGAGI (reference sequence). Trimming took 2 bases from V and 1 from J, leaving 9 bases between them. The CDR3 contains 15 residues.

The sequenced material came from blood. The TCR originated in a female donor with papillary thyroid cancer or a benign thyroid nodule (not recorded which). Some clones in this sample may be carry-over from other donors' samples. The chain is built from TRBV6-6 and TRBJ1-5; D is unresolved. The CDR3, as DNA: TGTGCCAGCAGTTACAGGGAAATAAGCAATCAGCCCCAGCATTTT. It is translated as CASSYREISNQPQHF.